The next 30 T cell receptor beta chains were all read from a single sample in a study of patients and donors after allogeneic stem cell transplantation. TCRdb independently ran MiXCR on the RT-PCR reads; one entry per CDR3 protein. The table records around 10,000 distinct CDR3 sequences, roughly a fifth of them present only once. Input material: blood, either unsorted or a sorted T cell fraction (not recorded which). These TCRs come from a human donor who was either an allogeneic HSCT recipient or a stem cell or donor lymphocyte infusion donor (not recorded which). It is not recorded whose cells these are; they may come from a transplant donor.

CDR3 sequence (DNA): TGCGCCCTAGGGGGGTTTGATCAGCCCCAGCATTTT. Its translation is CALGGFDQPQHF. J is TRBJ1-5 and V is TRBV10-1; D may be TRBD1 (6 bases). Trimming took off 11 bases at V and 5 bases at J, with 13 bases between the two ends. Germline lookup yields CDR1 WNHNN and CDR2 SYGVQD (reference sequence). The CDR3 is 12 residues long.

This clonotype was seen only a few times. The chain is built from TRBV12-3 or TRBV12-4 and TRBJ1-5, with 9 positions matching TRBD1. V trimming: 6 bases; J trimming: 0 bases; junction bases outside the gene matches: 9. This CDR3 is 17 amino acids long. The CDR3 spells CASRRDRAHYSNQPQHF. The DNA for the CDR3 is TGTGCCAGCAGGCGGGACAGGGCCCATTATAGCAATCAGCCCCAGCATTTT.

A few counts support this clonotype. This sequence joins TRBV10-1 and TRBJ2-1; possibly TRBD1 for D (6 bases). Trimming shortened V by 5 bases and J by 10 bases, and 9 bases separated the two germline ends. Germline V lookup: CDR1 WNHNN, CDR2 SYGVQD (reference sequence). The CDR3 is 11 residues long. CDR3 in DNA: TGCGCCAGCAGTTTACAGGGCGAGCAGTTCTTC. It codes for CASSLQGEQFF.

This clonotype was picked up a small number of times. The V gene is TRBV6-2 or TRBV6-3, the J gene TRBJ1-1; no clear D gene. Trimming cost V 6 bases and J 4 bases, with 12 bases left between them. From germline, CDR1 is MNHEY and CDR2 SVGEGT. This CDR3 spans 13 amino acids. CDR3 protein: CASRAGTITEAFF. The CDR3 DNA reads TGTGCCAGCAGGGCGGGAACCATCACTGAAGCTTTCTTT.

This clonotype was counted a few times. The rearrangement links TRBV20-1 to TRBJ2-3; D ambiguous. Germline V gene data show CDR1 as DFQATT and CDR2 as SNEGSKA (reference sequence). V lost 7 bases and J lost 3, with 8 bases in between. The CDR3 contains 11 residues. CDR3 in amino acids: CSVDKTDTQYF. CDR3 sequence (DNA): TGCAGTGTTGACAAGACAGATACGCAGTATTTT.

This clonotype was seen repeatedly, ten times or more. The chain is built from TRBV6-1 and TRBJ1-5; D call uncertain. Looked up from germline, CDR1 is MNHNS and CDR2 is SASEGT. V was cut by 1 base and J by 3 bases, with 19 bases left in between. This CDR3 comprises 18 residues. The CDR3 protein is CASSEGPRGREDNQPQHF. The DNA of the CDR3 is TGTGCCAGCAGTGAAGGCCCCCGAGGGCGCGAAGACAATCAGCCCCAGCATTTT.

This clonotype is large. The J gene is TRBJ2-7, the V gene TRBV12-3 or TRBV12-4, with 7 nucleotides matching TRBD1. V shed 4 bases and J 3 bases; nucleotides not matched to a gene: 6. This CDR3 is 14 amino acids long. CDR3 protein: CASSSYRGGYEQYF. CDR3 sequence (DNA): TGTGCCAGCAGTTCTTACAGGGGTGGCTACGAGCAGTACTTC.

Ten or more counts support this clonotype. This sequence joins TRBV29-1 and TRBJ1-1; the D gene is possibly TRBD1 (5 bases). Germline lookup yields CDR1 SQVTM and CDR2 ANQGSEA. This CDR3 has 13 amino acids. Between the trimmed V and J ends, which lost 8 bases and 3 bases, there was a span of 16 bases. The CDR3 DNA follows: TGCAGCATTCACGGGGCGGGCGACACTGAAGCTTTCTTT. Translated, it gives CSIHGAGDTEAFF.

The chain couples TRBV4-1 to TRBJ1-4; no reliable D call. The V gene lost 1 base and the J gene lost 8 bases, with 11 bases spanning the gap. The CDR3 extends over 14 amino acids. Germline loops: CDR1 MGHRA, CDR2 YSYEKL. The CDR3 region is CASSQGVKEEKLFF. The CDR3 bases are TGCGCCAGCAGCCAAGGCGTAAAGGAAGAAAAACTGTTTTTT.

This clonotype was recorded a few times. The V gene is TRBV20-1, the J gene TRBJ1-4; possible D gene TRBD1, 5 bases. Between the trimmed V and J ends, which lost 6 bases and 8 bases, there was a span of 22 bases. The CDR3 runs to 15 residues. Germline loops: CDR1 DFQATT, CDR2 SNEGSKA (reference sequence). Here the CDR3 DNA reads TGCAGTGCCACAGGAGGAACGGGACGTCGGGAAAAACTGTTTTTT. It translates to CSATGGTGRREKLFF.

This clonotype was counted at least ten times. The chain carries TRBV10-3 and TRBJ1-2; D is unclear. V was pared by 3 bases and J by 4 bases, with 6 bases between. The CDR3 covers 12 residues. Germline lookup yields CDR1 ENHRY and CDR2 SYGVKD. CDR3 residues: CAISEPIYGYTF. Here the CDR3 DNA reads TGTGCCATCAGTGAACCGATCTATGGCTACACCTTC.

The chain links TRBV20-1 to TRBJ2-3; no clear D gene. Germline V gene data show CDR1 as DFQATT and CDR2 as SNEGSKA (reference sequence). Trimming took 5 bases from V and 1 from J, leaving 13 bases between them. The CDR3 has 14 residues. The CDR3 loop reads CSAVRSLGTDTQYF. As DNA, the CDR3 is TGCAGTGCTGTCCGGAGTCTGGGCACAGATACGCAGTATTTT.

A few counts support this clonotype. The chain has TRBV5-1 and TRBJ2-3; 7 nucleotides agree with TRBD1. The V segment lost 4 bases and the J segment 2 bases; nucleotides outside the gene matches: 4. Germline V gene lookup returns CDR1 SGHRS and CDR2 YFSETQ. The CDR3 has 14 residues. Written as DNA, the CDR3 is TGCGCCAGCAGCCCGGGACAGTACACAGATACGCAGTATTTT. It translates to CASSPGQYTDTQYF. Full variable domain (outside the CDR3, taken from reference TRBV5-1 and TRBJ2-3): KAGVTQTPRYLIKTRGQQVTLSCSPISGHRSVSWYQQTPGQGLQFLFEYFSETQRNKGNFPGRFSGRQFSNSRSEMNVSTLELGDSALYLCASSPGQYTDTQYFGPGTRLTVL.

This clonotype was seen a few times. This chain connects TRBV3-2 to TRBJ1-1; TRBD1, the table's D call, lacks a check against the DNA. TRBV3-2 is tagged as a pseudogene. This CDR3 is 16 amino acids long. This CDR3 reads CASSQDQQGLNTEAFF. CDR3 nucleotides: TGTGCCAGCAGCCAAGATCAGCAGGGGTTGAACACTGAAGCTTTCTTT.

This chain connects TRBV2 to TRBJ2-3; TRBD2 matches 12 bases. The CDR3 totals 15 residues. J lost 3 bases, V lost 10 bases, and 8 bases had no gene match. CDR1 is SNHLY, CDR2 FYNNEI, per germline. In nucleotides, the CDR3 is TGTGCCACCCCCTGGGGGACTAGCGGGACAGATACGCAGTATTTT. Translated, it gives CATPWGTSGTDTQYF.

The V call is TRBV25-1, the J call TRBJ2-7, with 8 bases matching TRBD1. Germline V CDR1 and CDR2: MGHDK, SYGVNS. J was trimmed by 2 bases and V by 4 bases; bases with no gene match: 4. The CDR3 length is 14 residues. CDR3: CASSGGQGAYEQYF. In DNA form, the CDR3 reads TGTGCCAGCAGTGGTGGACAGGGAGCCTACGAGCAGTACTTC.

This clonotype turned up a few times. This chain joins TRBV6-5 and TRBJ1-1; 8 nucleotides align to TRBD1. This CDR3 has 16 residues. The J segment lost 3 bases and the V segment lost 0 bases, leaving 6 bases of the junction unmatched. Germline V CDR1 and CDR2: MNHEY, SVGAGI. CDR3 sequence reads: CASSYSGGTGDTEAFF. The CDR3 region has the DNA TGTGCCAGCAGTTACTCAGGGGGGACAGGCGACACTGAAGCTTTCTTT.

This clonotype was counted between two and nine times. This chain uses TRBV24-1 with TRBJ2-7; D might be TRBD1 (6 bases). V was cut by 4 bases and J by 0 bases, with 15 bases left in between. Germline V gene lookup returns CDR1 KGHDR and CDR2 SFDVKD. This CDR3 is built from 16 residues. The CDR3 protein is CATSDSGTPSSYEQYF. DNA of the CDR3: TGTGCCACCAGTGACTCCGGGACACCGAGCTCCTACGAGCAGTACTTC.

The gene calls are TRBV14 and TRBJ1-3; 10 bases are shared with TRBD1. CDR1 is SGHDN, CDR2 FVKESK, per germline. The CDR3 totals 15 residues. The trim removed 1 base at V and 8 bases at J, leaving 5 bases unmatched. In DNA, the CDR3 is TGTGCCAGCAGCCAAGGCCGGGGACAGGGGCACACCATATATTTT. Translating gives CASSQGRGQGHTIYF.

This clonotype was seen more than once but under ten times. This sequence joins TRBV9 and TRBJ1-3; TRBD1 might be the D (6 bases). The CDR3 is made up of 15 amino acids. From germline, CDR1 is SGDLS and CDR2 YYNGEE. The V end was cut by 4 bases, the J end by 0 bases, with 11 bases between. The CDR3 spells CASSRDISSGNTIYF. In DNA, the CDR3 is TGTGCCAGCAGCCGGGACATCAGCTCTGGAAACACCATATATTTT.

This clonotype was observed a handful of times. The chain couples TRBV7-2 to TRBJ1-5; D is undetermined. This CDR3 has 15 residues. The V gene lost 1 base and the J gene lost 1 base, with 8 bases spanning the gap. From germline, CDR1 is SGHTA and CDR2 FQGNSA. CDR3 DNA: TGTGCCAGCAGCTTAGACAGAACCAGCAATCAGCCCCAGCATTTT. The encoded protein is CASSLDRTSNQPQHF. The complete variable domain, with remaining parts taken from reference TRBV7-2 and TRBJ1-5, reads GAGVSQSPSNKVTEKGKDVELRCDPISGHTALYWYRQSLGQGLEFLIYFQGNSAPDKSGLPSDRFSAERTGGSVSTLTIQRTQQEDSAVYLCASSLDRTSNQPQHFGDGTRLSIL.

The chain couples TRBV4-1 to TRBJ1-4, with unresolved D. The germline CDR1 and CDR2 sequences are MGHRA and YSYEKL. The CDR3 runs 17 residues. The V end was cut by 1 base, the J end by 0 bases, with 12 bases between. The CDR3 DNA sequence: TGCGCCAGCAGCCAAGGGCCGAAGGGCGCAACTAATGAAAAACTGTTTTTT. Translated: CASSQGPKGATNEKLFF.

This clonotype was seen ten or more times. The V call is TRBV6-5, the J call TRBJ2-3; tentatively, D is TRBD2 (5 bases). The germline V gene has CDR1 MNHEY and CDR2 SVGAGI. The CDR3 totals 17 residues. V was trimmed by 6 bases and J by 5 bases, leaving 24 bases between them. DNA for the CDR3: TGTGCCAGCAGCCCCGTTGGAGCGGCACAAATGGGAGATACGCAGTATTTT. Encoded protein: CASSPVGAAQMGDTQYF.

The table lists this clonotype with many counts. This rearrangement joins TRBV7-2 to TRBJ2-1, with 8 positions matching TRBD1. CDR1 and CDR2 from the germline V gene are SGHTA and FQGNSA. CDR3 length: 15 amino acids. Trimming removed 5 bases from V and 5 bases from J; junction bases left unmatched: 8. CDR3 sequence (DNA): TGTGCCAGCAGCCAGGACAGGGCCACTAACAATGAGCAGTTCTTC. Amino acid sequence: CASSQDRATNNEQFF.

This clonotype was detected only a few times. The J gene is TRBJ2-7, the V gene TRBV12-3 or TRBV12-4, with unresolved D. V was cut by 0 bases and J by 2 bases, with 5 bases left in between. The CDR3 contains 13 residues. The CDR3 here is CASSLAGTYEQYF. The CDR3 DNA is TGTGCCAGCAGTTTAGCAGGGACCTACGAGCAGTACTTC.

This clonotype ranks as medium-sized. This chain joins TRBV12-3 or TRBV12-4 and TRBJ1-1, with D possibly TRBD1 on 5 matching bases. CDR3 length: 15 amino acids. Trimming cost V 6 bases and J 3 bases, with 17 bases left between them. The CDR3 DNA reads as TGTGCCAGCAGGGACCCTTCGGGGGGAGACACTGAAGCTTTCTTT. The encoded protein is CASRDPSGGDTEAFF.

The sample holds a few counts of this clonotype. This chain uses TRBV6-1 with TRBJ1-5, with 9 nucleotides matching TRBD1. Germline V gene data show CDR1 as MNHNS and CDR2 as SASEGT. CDR3 length equals 14 residues. J gave up 6 bases and V 3 bases, and 3 bases lay outside the gene matches. The CDR3 sequence: CASSERTGVQPQHF. In DNA, the CDR3 is TGTGCCAGCAGTGAGAGGACAGGGGTTCAGCCCCAGCATTTT.

This clonotype has only a few counts. This rearrangement joins TRBV9 to TRBJ1-1; the D gene is possibly TRBD1 (6 bases). Trimming took off 4 bases at V and 1 base at J, with 11 bases between the two ends. The germline V gene encodes CDR1 SGDLS and CDR2 YYNGEE. This CDR3 spans 14 amino acids. CDR3 in amino acids: CASSPQTGNTEAFF. CDR3 coding DNA: TGTGCCAGCAGCCCTCAGACAGGGAACACTGAAGCTTTCTTT.

V and J are TRBV20-1 and TRBJ2-3; 11 bases are shared with TRBD2. CDR1 is DFQATT and CDR2 is SNEGSKA in the germline V gene (reference sequence). J lost 3 bases, V lost 4 bases, and 9 bases had no gene match. The CDR3 consists of 16 residues. Here the CDR3 reads CSAILAGGPPTDTQYF. The CDR3 nucleotides are TGCAGTGCTATCCTAGCGGGGGGCCCTCCAACAGATACGCAGTATTTT.

The rearrangement uses TRBV20-1 and TRBJ1-6; TRBD1 is a possible D gene (5 bases). The CDR3 is made up of 13 amino acids. CDR1 is DFQATT, CDR2 SNEGSKA, per germline (reference sequence). The CDR3: CSVDDRSRSPLHF. As DNA, the CDR3 is TGCAGCGTTGATGACAGATCCCGTTCACCCCTCCACTTT.